The clone carrying this TCR beta chain has only one observation. The antigen remains undetermined. These data come from a study of CD4 T cells in relation to SARS-CoV-2 and coronaviruses. Background on the study: A couple of subjects were Hispanic; patients were 7 or 8 males and 4 females.

Germline values: CDR1 MDHEN, CDR2 SYDVKM. The CDR3 runs 14 residues. The V end was cut by 7 bases, the J end by 2 bases, with 15 bases between. The study's findings and limits: Crossreactive clones expanded significantly less to SARS-CoV-2 than monoreactive clones. Each donor contributed either pre-pandemic or post-infection samples, not both. Memory recall responses, not primary responses primed in culture, are what the assay detects.

TCRdb's table, derived via immunoSEQ multiplex PCR, lists solely in-frame clones and lacks some. The table shows around 30,000 clones, with about four fifths occurring only once. The receptor's source is an adult with COVID-19. Sequencing used memory CD4+ T cells from PBMCs, cultured in vitro. The chain employs TRBV28 and TRBJ2-7, with a tentative D call TRBD1 (6 bases). Here the CDR3 reads CASTAPGVPYEQYF. The DNA of the CDR3 is TGTGCCAGCACCGCCCCAGGGGTACCCTACGAGCAGTACTTC.